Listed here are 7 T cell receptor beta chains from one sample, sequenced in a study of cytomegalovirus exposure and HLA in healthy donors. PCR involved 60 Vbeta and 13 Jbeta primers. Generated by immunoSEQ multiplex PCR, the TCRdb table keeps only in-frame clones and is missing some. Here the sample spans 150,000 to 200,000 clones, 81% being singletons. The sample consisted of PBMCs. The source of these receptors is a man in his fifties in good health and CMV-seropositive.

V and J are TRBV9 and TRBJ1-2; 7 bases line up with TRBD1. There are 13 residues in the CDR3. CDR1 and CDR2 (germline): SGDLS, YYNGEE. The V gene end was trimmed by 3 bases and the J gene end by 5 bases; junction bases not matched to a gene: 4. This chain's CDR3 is CASSANRGYGYTF. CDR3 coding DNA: TGTGCCAGCAGCGCGAACAGGGGTTATGGCTACACCTTC.

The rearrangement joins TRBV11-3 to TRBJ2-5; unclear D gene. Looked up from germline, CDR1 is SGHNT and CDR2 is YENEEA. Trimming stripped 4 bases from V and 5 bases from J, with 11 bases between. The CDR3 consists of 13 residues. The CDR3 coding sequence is TGTGCCAGCAGCTCAAGGAGCCGGGAGACCCAGTACTTC. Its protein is CASSSRSRETQYF.

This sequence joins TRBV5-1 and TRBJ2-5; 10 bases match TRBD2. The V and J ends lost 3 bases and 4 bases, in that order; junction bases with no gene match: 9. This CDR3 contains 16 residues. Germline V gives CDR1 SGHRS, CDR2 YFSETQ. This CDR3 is CASSYTGTSVAETQYF. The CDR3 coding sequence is TGCGCCAGCAGCTACACCGGGACTAGCGTCGCAGAGACCCAGTACTTC.

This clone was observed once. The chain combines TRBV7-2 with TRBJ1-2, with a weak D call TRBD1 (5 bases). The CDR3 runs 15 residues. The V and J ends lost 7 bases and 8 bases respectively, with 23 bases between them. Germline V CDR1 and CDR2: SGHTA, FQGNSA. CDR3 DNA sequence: TGTGCCAGCAACATCGGAGGGGTCCAGTACCTAGGCTACACCTTC. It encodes CASNIGGVQYLGYTF.

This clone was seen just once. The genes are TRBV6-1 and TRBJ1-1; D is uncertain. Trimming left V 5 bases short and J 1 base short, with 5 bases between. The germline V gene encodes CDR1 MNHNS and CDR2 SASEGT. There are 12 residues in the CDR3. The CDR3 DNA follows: TGTGCCAGCAGTCGTAGGAACACTGAAGCTTTCTTT. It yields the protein CASSRRNTEAFF.

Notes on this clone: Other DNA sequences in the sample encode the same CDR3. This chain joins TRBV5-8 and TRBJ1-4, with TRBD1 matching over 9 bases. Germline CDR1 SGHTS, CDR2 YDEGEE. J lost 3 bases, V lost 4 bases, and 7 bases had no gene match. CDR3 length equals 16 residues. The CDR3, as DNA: TGTGCCAGCAGCCCTGGACAGGGGAGGGCTAATGAAAAACTGTTTTTT. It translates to CASSPGQGRANEKLFF.

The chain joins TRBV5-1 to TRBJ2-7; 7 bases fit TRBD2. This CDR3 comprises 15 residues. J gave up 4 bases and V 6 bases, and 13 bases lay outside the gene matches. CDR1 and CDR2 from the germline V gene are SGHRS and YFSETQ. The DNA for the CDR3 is TGCGCCAGCAAAGGACGCGCGGGAGAGAGGTACGAGCAGTACTTC. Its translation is CASKGRAGERYEQYF.